The sequence of this TCR beta chain was determined in a study of OX40 agonist ivuxolimab in advanced cancers. Study-level information: Every 2 weeks, ivuxolimab was infused into the patients intravenously at between 0.01 and 10 mg/kg. Earlier anti-PD-1, anti-PD-L1 or anti-CTLA-4 therapy was permitted; around 40% had received some.

The CDR3 runs 15 residues. V was trimmed by 6 bases and J by 1 base, leaving 15 bases between them. Germline CDR1 is LNHDA and CDR2 is SQIVND (reference sequence). Turning to this clone: Its antigen is unidentified.

Findings and caveats of the study: Among patients with partial responses at 0.1-3.0 mg/kg, clonal expansion was among the lowest. More expanded clones were seen, on average, in CD8+ T cells than in CD4+.

Some clones are missing from TCRdb's copy, which holds only in-frame ones; the method was immunoSEQ multiplex PCR. This table has approximately 58,000 clones, 82% appearing once. The V call is TRBV19, the J call TRBJ1-1; tentatively, D is TRBD1 (5 bases). This TCR was recovered from an adult with an advanced solid tumor such as melanoma, head and neck, liver or kidney cancer. The sample consisted of CD4+ or CD8+ T cells sorted from blood, taken in a trial of the OX40 agonist ivuxolimab. The CDR3 protein is CASRSGSVGNTEAFF. CDR3 nucleotide sequence: TGTGCCAGTAGATCAGGGAGTGTGGGGAACACTGAAGCTTTCTTT.